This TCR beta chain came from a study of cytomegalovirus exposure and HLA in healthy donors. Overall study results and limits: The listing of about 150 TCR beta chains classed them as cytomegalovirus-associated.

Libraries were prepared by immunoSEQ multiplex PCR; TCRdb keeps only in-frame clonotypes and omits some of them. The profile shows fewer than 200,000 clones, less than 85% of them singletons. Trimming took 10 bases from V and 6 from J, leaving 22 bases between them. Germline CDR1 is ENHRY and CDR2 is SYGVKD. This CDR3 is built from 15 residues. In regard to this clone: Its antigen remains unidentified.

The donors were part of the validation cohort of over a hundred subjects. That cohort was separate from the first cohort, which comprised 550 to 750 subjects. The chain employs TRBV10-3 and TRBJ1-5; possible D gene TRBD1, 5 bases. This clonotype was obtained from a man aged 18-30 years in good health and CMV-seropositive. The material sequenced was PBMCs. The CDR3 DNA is TGTGCCACCTGGGCCGGCTCAGGGAAAGCTCAGCCCCAGCATTTT. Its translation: CATWAGSGKAQPQHF.